The present T cell receptor (beta chain) was sequenced within a study of cytomegalovirus exposure and HLA in healthy donors. V lost 4 bases, J lost 0 bases, and 7 bases lay in between. The CDR3 totals 14 residues. From germline, CDR1 is SGDLS and CDR2 YYNGEE. With 60 Vbeta and 13 Jbeta primers, the PCR was carried out. The assay was immunoSEQ multiplex PCR, and TCRdb's table has in-frame clones only and misses some. This sample yields roughly 300,000 clones, of which roughly 90% are seen a single time; 3.5% to 4% belongs to the top ten. The clonotype was recovered from a man aged 35 to 55 in good health and CMV-seropositive. V gene TRBV9 combines with J gene TRBJ2-2; D gene unclear. The sequenced sample consisted of PBMCs. The CDR3 sequence is CASSPGSNTGELFF. CDR3 DNA sequence: TGTGCCAGCAGCCCCGGGTCGAACACCGGGGAGCTGTTTTTT.